In its sample, the clone carrying this T cell receptor (beta chain) was seen many times. CDR1 MGHRA and CDR2 YSYEKL come from the germline V gene. V was pared by 0 bases and J by 5 bases, with 10 bases between. The CDR3 extends over 14 amino acids. This sample stems from a study of read filtering for tumor transcriptome and immune sequencing. Molecular barcoded adaptors covering alpha/delta and beta/gamma chains were used on approximately 440 ng RNA. TCRdb recomputed calls from the reads with MiXCR, one row per CDR3 protein. The sample contains approximately 40,000 distinct CDR3 sequences, roughly 15% of which appear only once.

The TCR was taken from a donor aged 40 or older with multiple myeloma. The rearrangement joins TRBV4-1 to TRBJ1-1; D is ambiguous. Sequenced input: a population of CD138-negative cells sorted from bone marrow. The CDR3 DNA is TGCGCCAGCAGCCAAGATAATCGGGGTACTGAAGCTTTCTTT. Translating it yields CASSQDNRGTEAFF.